These 22 T cell receptor beta chains were all obtained from the same sample, sequenced in a study of memory CD4+ T cells and cytomegalovirus serostatus. The table came from immunoSEQ multiplex PCR; TCRdb's copy has only in-frame clones and leaves some out. The sample lists 70,000 to 90,000 clones, roughly 78% seen once, with 2.6% in the top ten. The sort gate was single viable CD3+CD4+CD8-CD45RO+ cells for memory CD4+ T cells. Sequencing input: memory CD4+ T cells from blood. The receptors shown here come from an adult in good health and CMV-seropositive.

DNA of the CDR3: TGTGCCAGTAGCGACACAGCTAACTATGGCTACACCTTC. This gives the protein CASSDTANYGYTF. The rearrangement links TRBV19 to TRBJ1-2; D ambiguous. Trimming cost V 6 bases and J 0 bases, with 8 bases left between them. The length of the CDR3 is 13 residues. Germline V gene lookup returns CDR1 LNHDA and CDR2 SQIVND (reference sequence).

The chain employs TRBV5-6 and TRBJ2-3, with 12 nucleotides matching TRBD2. Germline trimming cut 4 bases from V and 1 base from J; bases unmatched to any gene: 10. Germline loops: CDR1 SGHDT, CDR2 YYEEEE. CDR3 length: 18 amino acids. CDR3 coding DNA: TGTGCCAGCAGCATACCTAGCGGGGGGGCCCGGGGCACAGATACGCAGTATTTT. It translates to CASSIPSGGARGTDTQYF.

The genes are TRBV5-8 and TRBJ1-1; D remains ambiguous. Germline CDR1 is SGHTS and CDR2 is YDEGEE. The CDR3 is made up of 14 amino acids. V was pared by 2 bases and J by 3 bases, with 11 bases between. The CDR3 sequence is CASSFKDFYTEAFF. As DNA, the CDR3 is TGTGCCAGCAGCTTTAAAGACTTCTACACTGAAGCTTTCTTT.

The V and J genes are TRBV19 and TRBJ1-6; TRBD1 matches at 7 bases. This CDR3 contains 14 residues. Losses at the gene ends were 5 bases for V and 8 bases for J; bases not matched to a gene: 6. Germline assignment: CDR1 LNHDA and CDR2 SQIVND (reference sequence). In nucleotides, the CDR3 is TGTGCCAGTAGTTTTTGGCAGGGGGATTCACCCCTCCACTTT. It is translated as CASSFWQGDSPLHF.

The chain couples TRBV11-2 to TRBJ2-5; D gene unclear. The germline V gene has CDR1 SGHAT and CDR2 FQNNGV. This CDR3 spans 15 amino acids. Trimming removed 0 bases from V and 4 bases from J, with 12 bases in between. The CDR3, as DNA: TGTGCCAGCAGCTTAGATCATAGGGTGGGAGAGACCCAGTACTTC. As protein: CASSLDHRVGETQYF.

The V call is TRBV7-2, the J call TRBJ2-7; 9 nucleotides line up with TRBD2. The CDR3 has 14 amino acids. Germline V CDR1 and CDR2: SGHTA, FQGNSA. Losses at the gene ends were 5 bases for V and 3 bases for J; bases not matched to a gene: 5. CDR3 residues: CASSKTSGHYEQYV. The CDR3 nucleotides are TGTGCCAGCAGCAAGACTAGCGGCCACTACGAGCAGTACGTC.

This clone is a singleton in its sample. This rearrangement joins TRBV18 to TRBJ1-5; D ambiguous. Trimming pared 3 bases from V and 0 bases from J, leaving 9 bases between. This CDR3 spans 15 amino acids. CDR1 KGHSH and CDR2 LQKENI come from the germline V gene. The DNA of the CDR3 is TGTGCCAGCTCACCGTCGAAGGATAGCAATCAGCCCCAGCATTTT. It translates to CASSPSKDSNQPQHF.

This chain joins TRBV9 and TRBJ2-5; D might be TRBD1 or TRBD2, each matching 5 bases. CDR1 and CDR2 from the germline V gene are SGDLS and YYNGEE. This CDR3 has 16 amino acids. Trimming removed 1 base at V and 3 bases at J, with 16 bases between. The CDR3 is CASSVFVGADKETQYF. In nucleotides, the CDR3 is TGTGCCAGCAGCGTATTTGTCGGGGCCGATAAAGAGACCCAGTACTTC.

The genes are TRBV2 and TRBJ1-5; a weak D match, TRBD1 (5 bases). In germline, CDR1 is SNHLY, CDR2 FYNNEI. The CDR3 totals 17 residues. V lost 5 bases, J lost 6 bases, and 23 bases lay in between. CDR3 sequence reads: CASSYDQGLEFSQPQHF. CDR3 DNA sequence: TGTGCCAGCAGTTACGACCAGGGTCTGGAGTTTTCTCAGCCCCAGCATTTT.

J is TRBJ1-2 and V is TRBV5-4; possible D gene TRBD1, 6 bases. In germline, CDR1 is SGHNT, CDR2 YYREEE (reference sequence). V shed 1 base and J shed 7 bases, with 23 bases lying between them. The CDR3 runs to 17 residues. CDR3 nucleotides: TGTGCCAGCAGCTTGAGCTCGGGGGGCGCTTGGGGCCCTGGCTACACCTTC. Its translation: CASSLSSGGAWGPGYTF.

The sample holds a few counts of this clone. V and J are TRBV30 and TRBJ1-6; 10 bases are a match to TRBD1. This CDR3 region has 14 residues. Unmatched junction bases numbered 4, after V lost 1 base and J lost 10 bases. Germline V gene lookup returns CDR1 GTSNPN and CDR2 SVGIG (reference sequence). The CDR3 loop is CAWSGDRGGSPLHF. CDR3 in DNA: TGTGCCTGGAGTGGGGACAGGGGCGGGTCACCCCTCCACTTT.

The chain joins TRBV5-1 to TRBJ1-2; D uncertain. The CDR3 is 14 residues long. Trimming left V 0 bases short and J 4 bases short, with 10 bases between. Germline lookup yields CDR1 SGHRS and CDR2 YFSETQ. The CDR3: CASSLEITTYGYTF. CDR3 bases: TGCGCCAGCAGCTTGGAGATCACTACCTATGGCTACACCTTC.

This clone was detected a few times. The V call is TRBV27, the J call TRBJ1-4; D is uncertain. V was cut by 4 bases and J by 3 bases, with 9 bases left in between. The CDR3 totals 14 residues. Germline V gene lookup returns CDR1 MNHEY and CDR2 SMNVEV (reference sequence). CDR3 nucleotides: TGTGCCAGCAGTTCAGAAATGGCTAATGAAAAACTGTTTTTT. It yields the protein CASSSEMANEKLFF.

The chain carries TRBV10-3 and TRBJ1-2; no firm D call. Looked up from germline, CDR1 is ENHRY and CDR2 is SYGVKD. This CDR3 has 14 residues. V was cut by 6 bases and J by 2 bases, with 13 bases left in between. As DNA, the CDR3 is TGTGCCATCAGCGCCTCGACGGGGAACTATGGCTACACCTTC. Protein product: CAISASTGNYGYTF.

This chain joins TRBV18 and TRBJ1-1, with D possibly TRBD1 on 5 matching bases. V shed 3 bases and J shed 10 bases, with 15 bases lying between them. Germline-derived CDR1 and CDR2 are KGHSH and LQKENI. The CDR3 runs to 13 residues. The CDR3 DNA reads TGTGCCAGCTCACCGGAGAGAGGGGAGGCAGCTTTCTTT. Amino acids: CASSPERGEAAFF.

The V call is TRBV28, the J call TRBJ2-6; 7 positions match TRBD2. The V gene end was trimmed by 6 bases and the J gene end by 2 bases; junction bases not matched to a gene: 1. The CDR3 runs to 14 residues. Per germline, CDR1 MDHEN and CDR2 SYDVKM. Here the CDR3 DNA reads TGTGCCAGCAGGGGAGGGGCTGGGGCCAACGTCCTGACTTTC. Amino acid sequence: CASRGGAGANVLTF.

This chain connects TRBV28 to TRBJ1-5; D not resolved. CDR1 is MDHEN, CDR2 SYDVKM, per germline. V lost 6 bases and J lost 7, with 10 bases in between. This CDR3 has 12 amino acids. For the CDR3, the DNA is TGTGCCAGCAGAATACTAAGACAGCCCCAGCATTTT. It codes for CASRILRQPQHF. Full variable domain (missing parts from reference TRBV28 and TRBJ1-5): DVKVTQSSRYLVKRTGEKVFLECVQDMDHENMFWYRQDPGLGLRLIYFSYDVKMKEKGDIPEGYSVSREKKERFSLILESASTNQTSMYLCASRILRQPQHFGDGTRLSIL.

This clone was seen a few times. The rearrangement links TRBV19 to TRBJ1-1; D call uncertain. Germline assignment: CDR1 LNHDA and CDR2 SQIVND (reference sequence). This CDR3 has 14 residues. Trimming cost V 3 bases and J 0 bases, with 8 bases left between them. The CDR3 loop is CASSIGPMNTEAFF. The CDR3 DNA reads TGTGCCAGTAGTATCGGGCCGATGAACACTGAAGCTTTCTTT.

CDR3 bases: TGTGCCAGCCGCGGACAGATGAACACTGAAGCTTTCTTT. Its protein product is CASRGQMNTEAFF. The rearrangement links TRBV2 to TRBJ1-1; maybe TRBD1 (6 bases). CDR1 and CDR2 (germline): SNHLY, FYNNEI. The CDR3 is 13 residues long. The ends were cut back, 8 bases at V and 0 bases at J, with 10 bases in the middle.

The rearrangement links TRBV11-2 to TRBJ1-4; 9 nucleotides align to TRBD1. The CDR3 consists of 15 residues. Germline trimming cut 4 bases from V and 4 bases from J; bases unmatched to any gene: 4. CDR1 SGHAT and CDR2 FQNNGV come from the germline V gene. The CDR3 coding sequence is TGTGCCAGCAGCTACGAGGGACAGGGTAATGAAAAACTGTTTTTT. Protein product: CASSYEGQGNEKLFF.

This clone has only a few counts. The chain is built from TRBV19 and TRBJ2-2; D gene uncertain. The CDR3 covers 18 residues. The V end lost 5 bases, the J end lost 7 bases, and 26 bases lay between the germline ends. Per germline, CDR1 LNHDA and CDR2 SQIVND (reference sequence). CDR3 coding DNA: TGTGCCAGTAGTTTCATCGCCCTTAGGATGAAGGGAAGCGGGGAGCTGTTTTTT. Its protein product is CASSFIALRMKGSGELFF.

This chain's CDR3 is CASSRRVNTGELFF. CDR3 DNA sequence: TGTGCCAGCAGCAGGAGGGTCAACACCGGGGAGCTGTTTTTT. The chain carries TRBV7-2 and TRBJ2-2; D is possibly TRBD2 (6 bases). CDR3 length: 14 amino acids. V lost 5 bases to trimming and J lost 2 bases, with 9 bases between them. Per germline, CDR1 SGHTA and CDR2 FQGNSA.